This T cell receptor (beta chain) comes out of a study of control samples from healthy donors and cancer patients. About this clone: Germline and junction disagree at one end, which may indicate a read error.

Generated by immunoSEQ multiplex PCR, the TCRdb table keeps only in-frame clones and is missing some. This sample yields roughly 150,000 clones, of which 89% are seen a single time; about 4.9% belongs to the top ten. This TCR derives from a man aged 25-45 years in good health. Material for sequencing was blood.

CDR3 in DNA: TGTGCTAGCAGCGCTAGCGGGAGCTCCTACAATGAGCAGTTCTTC. Translating gives CASSASGSSYNEQFF. The rearrangement joins TRBV7-7 to TRBJ2-1, with 10 nucleotides matching TRBD2. The CDR3 consists of 15 residues. The V gene's germline CDR1 is SSHAT and CDR2 FNYEAQ (reference sequence).